The 4 T cell receptor beta chains reported below all come from one sample, sequenced in a study of T cell responses to AZD1222 COVID-19 vaccine. Clones were sequenced by immunoSEQ multiplex PCR, and TCRdb holds only the in-frame ones, with some missing. Altogether some 150,000 clones are present, 70% to 90% being singletons, with the ten largest covering 5.4%. The sequences come from peripheral blood, collected 28 days after the second dose of the MenACWY control vaccine. These receptors all come from an adult who received the MenACWY meningococcal vaccine as a control.

The rearrangement joins TRBV27 to TRBJ2-1; tentatively, D is TRBD2 (5 bases). Germline-derived CDR1 and CDR2 are MNHEY and SMNVEV (reference sequence). The CDR3 consists of 14 residues. The V end was cut by 1 base, the J end by 5 bases, with 9 bases between. For the CDR3, the DNA is TGTGCCAGCAGTTTATTCCTAGCCCACAATGAGCAGTTCTTC. Its protein product is CASSLFLAHNEQFF.

The chain combines TRBV7-3 with TRBJ2-2; D ambiguous. With 3 bases removed from V and 5 bases from J, the gap between germline ends came to 13 bases. This CDR3 is built from 15 residues. Germline V gives CDR1 SGHTA, CDR2 FQGTGA. The CDR3 bases are TGTGCCAGCAGCTTTGCCGGACGCTATACCGGGGAGCTGTTTTTT. Translated: CASSFAGRYTGELFF. Complete variable domain (other parts from reference TRBV7-3 and TRBJ2-2): GAGVSQTPSNKVTEKGKYVELRCDPISGHTALYWYRQSLGQGPEFLIYFQGTGAADDSGLPNDRFFAVRPEGSVSTLKIQRTERGDSAVYLCASSFAGRYTGELFFGEGSRLTVL.

V gene TRBV28 combines with J gene TRBJ1-2; maybe TRBD1 (5 bases). Per the germline V gene, CDR1 is MDHEN and CDR2 is SYDVKM. Trimming left V 3 bases short and J 7 bases short, with 18 bases between. This CDR3 is 15 amino acids long. The CDR3 region has the DNA TGTGCCAGCAGTTTTTATAGAGCGGGGCAATCTGGCTACACCTTC. Its translation: CASSFYRAGQSGYTF.

This chain joins TRBV28 and TRBJ2-4, with D possibly being TRBD1 (6 bases). Germline V lookup: CDR1 MDHEN, CDR2 SYDVKM. Trimming left V 4 bases short and J 3 bases short, with 19 bases between. The CDR3 length is 17 residues. CDR3 in amino acids: CASSSYYRVSVKNIQYF. CDR3 bases: TGTGCCAGCAGTTCCTACTACAGGGTTTCGGTCAAAAACATTCAGTACTTC.